These T cell receptor beta chains were read from a single sample in a study of T cells in Graves' hyperthyroidism and ophthalmopathy. TCRdb reprocessed the multiplex PCR reads via MiXCR and lists one record per CDR3 protein. The top ten clones hold about 10% of a sample with hundreds of thousands of distinct CDR3 sequences, approximately 14% of them seen once. Sequenced input: blood. The receptors shown here come from a woman between 18 and 29 years old with Graves' hyperthyroidism. Both conserved end residues are part of each CDR3. D genes are given only for firm matches. Some rows have no size entry. The others give once, few or many, or a class for an expanded clone.

D	V	J	size	CDR3	DNA
-	TRBV6-6	TRBJ2-7	many	CASSYRVGSYEQYF	TGTGCCAGCAGTTACCGGGTAGGCTCCTACGAGCAGTACTTC
-	TRBV7-9	TRBJ2-2	-	CASSPPTLPSFRELFF	TGTGCCAGCAGCCCTCCCACCCTCCCTTCATTTAGGGAGCTGTTTTTT
-	TRBV12-3/TRBV12-4	TRBJ2-7	-	CASGFSWGPYEQYF	TGTGCCAGCGGATTTAGTTGGGGCCCCTACGAGCAGTACTTC
-	TRBV20-1	TRBJ2-3	-	CSAYGRPTDTQYF	TGCAGTGCTTATGGGCGGCCCACAGATACGCAGTATTTT
TRBD2	TRBV13	TRBJ2-1	-	CASSLVRLAGGPHSRNEQFF	TGTGCCAGCAGCTTAGTGCGACTAGCGGGAGGGCCCCACTCTAGGAATGAGCAGTTCTTC
TRBD1	TRBV24-1	TRBJ2-7	many	CATMGTEPYEQYF	TGTGCCACCATGGGGACAGAACCCTACGAGCAGTACTTC
-	TRBV28	TRBJ2-2	many	CASSLGRWGADTGELFF	TGTGCCAGCAGTTTAGGAAGGTGGGGTGCTGACACCGGGGAGCTGTTTTTT
-	TRBV2	TRBJ2-4	-	CASTEDRRGGIAKSIQYF	TGTGCCAGCACCGAGGACAGGAGGGGTGGGATAGCCAAAAGCATTCAGTACTTC
-	TRBV5-4	TRBJ1-2	-	CASSLGGTYGYTF	TGTGCCAGCAGCTTGGGGGGGACCTATGGCTACACCTTC
-	TRBV20-1	TRBJ1-5	many	CSAREGTLDQPQHF	TGCAGTGCTAGAGAGGGGACCCTGGATCAGCCCCAGCATTTT
-	TRBV20-1	TRBJ1-2	few	CSARSRVHHFYGYTF	TGCAGTGCTAGAAGCCGGGTCCACCATTTCTATGGCTACACCTTC
TRBD2	TRBV12-3/TRBV12-4	TRBJ2-7	many	CASSSWGSGNPYEQYF	TGTGCCAGCAGTTCTTGGGGTAGCGGGAACCCCTACGAGCAGTACTTC